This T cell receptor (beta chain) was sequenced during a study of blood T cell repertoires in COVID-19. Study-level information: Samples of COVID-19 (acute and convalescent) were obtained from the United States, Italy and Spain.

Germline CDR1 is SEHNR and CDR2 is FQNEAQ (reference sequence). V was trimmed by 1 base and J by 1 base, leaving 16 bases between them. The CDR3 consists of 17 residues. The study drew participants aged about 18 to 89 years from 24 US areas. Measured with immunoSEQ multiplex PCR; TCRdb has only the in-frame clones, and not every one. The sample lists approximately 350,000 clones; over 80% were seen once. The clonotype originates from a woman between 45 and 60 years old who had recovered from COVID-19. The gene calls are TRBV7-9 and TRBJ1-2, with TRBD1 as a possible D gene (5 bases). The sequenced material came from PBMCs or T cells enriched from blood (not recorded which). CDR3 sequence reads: CASSLGFSGQSNYGYTF. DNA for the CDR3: TGTGCCAGCAGCTTAGGTTTTTCAGGGCAAAGTAACTATGGCTACACCTTC.